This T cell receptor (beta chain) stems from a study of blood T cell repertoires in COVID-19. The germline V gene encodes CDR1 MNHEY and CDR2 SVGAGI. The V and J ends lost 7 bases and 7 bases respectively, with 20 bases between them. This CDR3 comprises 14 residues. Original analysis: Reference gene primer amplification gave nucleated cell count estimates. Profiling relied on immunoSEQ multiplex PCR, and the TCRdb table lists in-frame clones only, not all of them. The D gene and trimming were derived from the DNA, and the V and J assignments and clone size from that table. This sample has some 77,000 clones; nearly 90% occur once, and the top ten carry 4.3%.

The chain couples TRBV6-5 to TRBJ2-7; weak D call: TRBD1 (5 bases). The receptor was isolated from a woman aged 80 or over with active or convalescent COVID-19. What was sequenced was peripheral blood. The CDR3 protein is CASTPPGRVREQYF. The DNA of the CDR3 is TGTGCCAGCACGCCCCCTGGCAGGGTGCGTGAGCAGTACTTC.